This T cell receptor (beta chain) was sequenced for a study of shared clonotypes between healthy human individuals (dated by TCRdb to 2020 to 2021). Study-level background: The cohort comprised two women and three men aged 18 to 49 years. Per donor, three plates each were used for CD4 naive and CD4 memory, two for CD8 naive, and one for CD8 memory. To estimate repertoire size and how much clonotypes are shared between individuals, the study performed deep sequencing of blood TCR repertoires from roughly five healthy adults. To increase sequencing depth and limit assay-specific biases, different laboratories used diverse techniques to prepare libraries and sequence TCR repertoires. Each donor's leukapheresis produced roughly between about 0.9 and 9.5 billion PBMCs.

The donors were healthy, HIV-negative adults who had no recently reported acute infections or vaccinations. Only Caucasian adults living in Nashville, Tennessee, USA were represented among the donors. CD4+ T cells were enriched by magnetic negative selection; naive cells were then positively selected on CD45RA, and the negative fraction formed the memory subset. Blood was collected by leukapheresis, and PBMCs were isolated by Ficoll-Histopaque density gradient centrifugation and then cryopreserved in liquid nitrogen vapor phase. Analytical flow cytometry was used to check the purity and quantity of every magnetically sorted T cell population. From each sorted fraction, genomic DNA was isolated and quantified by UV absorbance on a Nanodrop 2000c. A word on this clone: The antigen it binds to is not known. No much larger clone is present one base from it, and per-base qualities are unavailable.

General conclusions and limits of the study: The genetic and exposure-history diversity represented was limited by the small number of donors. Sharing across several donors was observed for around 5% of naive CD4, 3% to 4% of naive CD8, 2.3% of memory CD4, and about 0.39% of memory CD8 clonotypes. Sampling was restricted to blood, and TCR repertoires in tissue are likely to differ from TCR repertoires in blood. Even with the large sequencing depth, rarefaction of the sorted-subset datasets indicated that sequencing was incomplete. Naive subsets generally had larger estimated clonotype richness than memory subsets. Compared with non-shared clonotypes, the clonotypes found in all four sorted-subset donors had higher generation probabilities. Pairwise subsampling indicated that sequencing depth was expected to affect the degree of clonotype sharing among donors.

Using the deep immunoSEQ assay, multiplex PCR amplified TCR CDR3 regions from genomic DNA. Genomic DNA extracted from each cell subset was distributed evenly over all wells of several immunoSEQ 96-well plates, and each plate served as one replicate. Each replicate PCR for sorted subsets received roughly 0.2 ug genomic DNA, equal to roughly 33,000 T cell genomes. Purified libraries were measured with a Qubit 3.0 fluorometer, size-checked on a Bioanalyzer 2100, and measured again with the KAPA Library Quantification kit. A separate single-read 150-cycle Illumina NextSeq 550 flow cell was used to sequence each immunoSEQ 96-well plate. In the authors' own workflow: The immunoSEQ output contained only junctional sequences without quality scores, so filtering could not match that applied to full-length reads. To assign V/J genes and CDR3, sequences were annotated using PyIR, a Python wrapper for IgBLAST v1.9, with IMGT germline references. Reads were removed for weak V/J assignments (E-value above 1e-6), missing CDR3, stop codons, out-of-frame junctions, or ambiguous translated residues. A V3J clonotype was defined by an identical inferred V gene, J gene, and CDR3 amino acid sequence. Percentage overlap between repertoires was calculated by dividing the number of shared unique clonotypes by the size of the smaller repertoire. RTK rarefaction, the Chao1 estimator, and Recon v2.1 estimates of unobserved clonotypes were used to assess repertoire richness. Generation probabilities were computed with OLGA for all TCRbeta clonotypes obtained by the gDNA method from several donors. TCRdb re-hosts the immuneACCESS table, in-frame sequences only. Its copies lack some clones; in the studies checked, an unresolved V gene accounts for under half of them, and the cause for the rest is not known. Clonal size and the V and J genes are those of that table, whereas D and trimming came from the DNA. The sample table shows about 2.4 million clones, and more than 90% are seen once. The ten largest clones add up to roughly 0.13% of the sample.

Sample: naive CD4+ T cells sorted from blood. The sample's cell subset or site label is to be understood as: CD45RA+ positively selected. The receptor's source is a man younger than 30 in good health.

The DNA reads TGCGCCAGCAGTGCCGGGAGGGCCCCGAGCTCCTACAATGAGCAGTTCTTC. This is translated as CASSAGRAPSSYNEQFF. The chain is encoded by TRBV10-2 joined to TRBJ2-1; 8 middle bases align to TRBD2. The CDR3 spans 17 residues, from the cysteine through the phenylalanine. The retained sequence is limited to the CDR3, 51 bases, with the frame set at the first base. At the junction V is shortened by 4 bases and J by 0 bases; bases outside the gene matches: 8. The germline V gene sets CDR1 to WSHSY and CDR2 to SAAADI.